These 26 T cell receptor beta chains were all obtained from the same sample, sequenced in a study of breast tumors, draining lymph nodes, adjacent tissues. TCRdb redid the calling of the multiplex PCR reads with MiXCR, one entry per CDR3 protein. The profile covers 250,000 or so distinct CDR3 sequences, with 30% appearing a single time and about 1% taken by the ten largest. Axillary draining lymph nodes of breast cancer patients supplied the node samples. The sequencing input was axillary lymph node tissue. Receptor source: a female donor with breast cancer. Some clones in this sample may be carry-over from other donors' samples.

This clonotype was seen more than once but under ten times. A much larger clonotype is one base distant, so this may be a read error. Since the CDR3 does not end with the conserved phenylalanine or tryptophan, this likely comes from a read error. This chain joins TRBV19 and TRBJ2-1; 10 positions match TRBD2. V trimming: 9 bases; J trimming: 2 bases; junction bases outside the gene matches: 10. The CDR3 has 16 amino acids. Germline V gene sequence: CDR1 LNHDA, CDR2 SQIVND (reference sequence). CDR3 region: CASSLAGEGAYNEQFS. The CDR3 region has the DNA TGTGCCAGCTCCCTAGCGGGAGAGGGGGCCTACAATGAGCAGTTCTCC.

As regards this clonotype: This sequence may be a read error, since a much larger clone differs from it by one base. The CDR3 reads CATKGGNLTYEQYF. CDR3 bases: TGTGCCACCAAGGGGGGCAACCTTACCTACGAGCAGTACTTC. V is TRBV13 and J is TRBJ2-7; D is possibly TRBD1 or TRBD2 (6 bases each). The CDR3 totals 14 residues. With 10 bases removed from V and 2 bases from J, the gap between germline ends came to 18 bases. Germline V gene lookup returns CDR1 PRHDT and CDR2 FYEKMQ (reference sequence). Variable domain in full (rest from reference TRBV13 and TRBJ2-7): AAGVIQSPRHLIKEKRETATLKCYPIPRHDTVYWYQQGPGQDPQFLISFYEKMQSDKGSIPDRFSAQQFSDYHSELNMSSLELGDSALYFCATKGGNLTYEQYFGPGTRLTVT.

This clonotype appeared many times. The gene calls are TRBV6-6 and TRBJ2-5, with 14 bases identical to TRBD2. After removal of 8 bases from V and 2 bases from J, the junction contained 7 bases not matched to a gene. The CDR3 loop spans 16 amino acids. Germline CDR1 is MNHNY and CDR2 is SVGAGI (reference sequence). In nucleotides, the CDR3 is TGTGCCAGCCACATCGGGACTAGCGGGGGTCAAGAGACCCAGTACTTC. The encoded protein is CASHIGTSGGQETQYF.

The chain recombines TRBV27 with TRBJ1-4, with D maybe TRBD1 (5 bases). There are 17 residues in the CDR3. Trimming took off 1 base at V and 0 bases at J, with 12 bases between the two ends. Germline V gene lookup returns CDR1 MNHEY and CDR2 SMNVEV (reference sequence). CDR3 DNA sequence: TGTGCCAGCAGTTTATTTGGGGGTCCCTCAACTAATGAAAAACTGTTTTTT. Protein: CASSLFGGPSTNEKLFF.

On this clonotype itself: This may stem from a read error, because a much larger clone lies one nucleotide away. The rearrangement joins TRBV20-1 to TRBJ2-7, with D unclear. The germline CDR1 and CDR2 sequences are DFQATT and SNEGSKA (reference sequence). There are 14 residues in the CDR3. With 3 bases removed from V and 6 bases from J, the gap between germline ends came to 18 bases. CDR3 bases: TGCAGTGCTAGGCCCCCTCAGGTTGCCTCCGAGCAGTACTTC. It yields the protein CSARPPQVASEQYF.

The chain uses TRBV28 and TRBJ2-3; no reliable D call. The CDR3 covers 16 residues. Per the germline V gene, CDR1 is MDHEN and CDR2 is SYDVKM. The V gene lost 6 bases and the J gene lost 4 bases, with 20 bases spanning the gap. CDR3 residues: CASSHGARRLSDTQYF. The CDR3 nucleotides read TGTGCCAGCAGCCACGGTGCGCGGCGATTATCAGATACGCAGTATTTT.

Concerning this clonotype itself: This may arise from a read error, as a much more abundant clone is one base away. This chain's CDR3 is CASSLGDFSTDTRYF. Here the CDR3 DNA reads TGTGCCAGCAGCCTTGGCGATTTTAGCACAGATACGCGGTATTTT. The rearrangement joins TRBV14 to TRBJ2-3, with unresolved D. Germline loops: CDR1 SGHDN, CDR2 FVKESK. The CDR3 sequence is 15 residues long.

V usage is TRBV28 and J usage is TRBJ2-3, with TRBD1 identical over 7 bases. The CDR3 totals 14 residues. Germline V gene sequence: CDR1 MDHEN, CDR2 SYDVKM. Trimming removed 6 bases from V and 2 bases from J; junction bases left unmatched: 5. CDR3 DNA sequence: TGTGCCAGCAGCCGACAGGGATTCACAGATACGCAGTATTTT. Its translation is CASSRQGFTDTQYF.

This clonotype occurred a few times. This clone may be a read error of a much larger clone one base away. The chain employs TRBV6-6 and TRBJ2-2, with D tentatively TRBD1 (6 bases). The CDR3 length is 15 residues. Germline loops: CDR1 MNHNY, CDR2 SVGAGI (reference sequence). The germline V and J ends were trimmed by 5 bases and 1 base, with 11 bases remaining between them. Here the CDR3 DNA reads TGTGCCAGCAGTCACCGGGACAAGAACACCGGGGAGCTGTTTTTT. Its protein is CASSHRDKNTGELFF.

This clonotype was picked up many times. The rearrangement uses TRBV19 and TRBJ2-7, with TRBD1 matching 8 bases. The germline CDR1 and CDR2 sequences are LNHDA and SQIVND (reference sequence). This CDR3 region has 15 residues. Losses at the gene ends were 3 bases for V and 7 bases for J; bases not matched to a gene: 11. As DNA, the CDR3 is TGTGCCAGTAGTATTGGAACAGGGGGTTATTCGGAGCAGTACTTC. Translating it yields CASSIGTGGYSEQYF. The full variable domain, completed using reference TRBV19 and TRBJ2-7, is DGGITQSPKYLFRKEGQNVTLSCEQNLNHDAMYWYRQDPGQGLRLIYYSQIVNDFQKGDIAEGYSVSREKKESFPLTVTSAQKNPTAFYLCASSIGTGGYSEQYFGPGTRLTVT.

The chain has TRBV20-1 and TRBJ1-2; D uncertain. The V gene lost 1 base and the J gene lost 5 bases, with 8 bases spanning the gap. The CDR3 consists of 12 residues. The germline V gene has CDR1 DFQATT and CDR2 SNEGSKA (reference sequence). Here the CDR3 DNA reads TGCAGTGCTAGAGCCCCCGATTATGGCTACACCTTC. Translating gives CSARAPDYGYTF.

This clonotype was counted at least ten times. The gene calls are TRBV7-6 and TRBJ2-7; 9 bases match TRBD1. This CDR3 region has 16 residues. With 5 bases clipped from V and 4 bases from J, the junction kept 12 bases outside the gene matches. Germline V lookup: CDR1 SGHVS, CDR2 FNYEAQ. CDR3 in amino acids: CASSPRLRTGAYEQYF. The CDR3 DNA follows: TGTGCCAGCAGCCCCAGACTCCGGACAGGGGCTTACGAGCAGTACTTC.

The gene calls are TRBV27 and TRBJ1-4, with D possibly matching TRBD1 (5 bases). The V gene lost 3 bases and the J gene lost 4 bases, with 9 bases spanning the gap. The CDR3 is made up of 14 amino acids. Per germline, CDR1 MNHEY and CDR2 SMNVEV (reference sequence). The CDR3 bases are TGTGCCAGCAGTTTTCGGGGGAATAATGAAAAACTGTTTTTT. Its translation is CASSFRGNNEKLFF.

This clonotype came up many times. This chain joins TRBV19 and TRBJ1-4, with 7 bases matching TRBD1. J gave up 4 bases and V 3 bases, and 14 bases lay outside the gene matches. CDR1 is LNHDA, CDR2 SQIVND, per germline (reference sequence). The CDR3 spans 18 residues. This CDR3 is CASSIKGAGGRNNEKLFF. The CDR3 nucleotides are TGTGCCAGTAGTATCAAGGGGGCCGGGGGACGGAATAATGAAAAACTGTTTTTT.

A remark on this clonotype: A read error may explain this, as a much larger clone is one base away. This chain connects TRBV6-5 to TRBJ1-6, with 9 positions matching TRBD1. Losses at the gene ends were 8 bases for V and 8 bases for J; bases not matched to a gene: 7. Germline CDR1 is MNHEY and CDR2 is SVGAGI. The CDR3 runs to 14 residues. CDR3 DNA: TGTGCCAGCTTCCGGGGACAGGGCGATTCACCCCTCCACTTT. Amino acids: CASFRGQGDSPLHF.

Turning to this clonotype: One junction end does not reproduce the germline sequence, and a read error may be involved. The chain has TRBV5-1 and TRBJ2-7, with 7 bases fitting TRBD1. The germline CDR1 and CDR2 sequences are SGHRS and YFSETQ. The CDR3 length is 13 residues. CDR3 sequence: CASSQAGGYELYF. CDR3 sequence (DNA): TGCGCCAGCAGTCAAGCAGGGGGATACGAGCTGTACTTC.

In its sample, this clonotype was seen many times. The chain links TRBV15 to TRBJ2-1; perhaps D is TRBD1 or TRBD2 (5 bases each). The germline gives CDR1 LNHNV, CDR2 YYDKDF (reference sequence). The V end was cut by 0 bases, the J end by 8 bases, with 14 bases between. The CDR3 sequence is 15 residues long. The CDR3 loop reads CATSRDYGGADEQFF. CDR3 nucleotide sequence: TGTGCCACCAGCAGAGATTATGGGGGAGCAGATGAGCAGTTCTTC.

This clonotype was detected a few times. The chain has TRBV4-1 and TRBJ2-5; D is unclear. The CDR3 has 14 residues. CDR1 is MGHRA, CDR2 YSYEKL, per germline. Trimming cost V 4 bases and J 4 bases, with 13 bases left between them. The CDR3 nucleotides read TGCGCCAGCAGCCCCCTCCTAGTTGGAGAGACCCAGTACTTC. This codes for CASSPLLVGETQYF.

Of note for this clonotype: Because it lacks the conserved phenylalanine or tryptophan at the end, this CDR3 is likely a read error. V is TRBV20-1 and J is TRBJ2-7; tentatively, D is TRBD2 (6 bases). Per germline, CDR1 DFQATT and CDR2 SNEGSKA (reference sequence). The CDR3 has 14 amino acids. V lost 3 bases and J 3 bases, leaving 15 bases between the germline ends. CDR3 sequence (DNA): TGCAGTGCTAGGTATGCCGGCGGGAACTACGAGCAGTACTTG. Translating gives CSARYAGGNYEQYL.

V gene TRBV30 combines with J gene TRBJ2-1; D is possibly TRBD1 (6 bases). This CDR3 has 13 amino acids. With 4 bases removed from V and 9 bases from J, the gap between germline ends came to 16 bases. The germline CDR1 and CDR2 sequences are GTSNPN and SVGIG (reference sequence). In DNA, the CDR3 is TGTGCCTGGAAAGGACAGTTGAGAAGTGAGCAGTTCTTC. This gives the protein CAWKGQLRSEQFF.

Many counts were recorded for this clonotype. The chain employs TRBV6-1 and TRBJ2-2; tentatively, D is TRBD2 (5 bases). The length of the CDR3 is 13 residues. Trimming removed 4 bases from V and 4 bases from J, with 7 bases in between. The V gene's germline CDR1 is MNHNS and CDR2 SASEGT. CDR3 sequence reads: CASSVSGTGELFF. CDR3 sequence (DNA): TGTGCCAGCAGTGTGAGCGGCACCGGGGAGCTGTTTTTT.

About this clonotype itself: This sequence may be a read error, since a much larger clone differs from it by one base. In this CDR3 the conserved last residue, phenylalanine or tryptophan, is missing, so a read error is likely. V usage is TRBV11-2 and J usage is TRBJ2-1; 11 positions match TRBD2. This CDR3 has 17 residues. With 0 bases clipped from V and 9 bases from J, the junction kept 10 bases outside the gene matches. In germline, CDR1 is SGHAT, CDR2 FQNNGV. CDR3 protein: CASSLDPTSGSWGEQFL. As DNA, the CDR3 is TGTGCCAGCAGCTTAGATCCCACTAGCGGGAGTTGGGGTGAGCAGTTCCTC.

In this sample, this clonotype turned up many times. The V call is TRBV4-1, the J call TRBJ2-3; D may match TRBD1 or TRBD2 (5 bases each). CDR3 length: 14 amino acids. V lost 1 base to trimming and J lost 6 bases, with 11 bases between them. Germline V lookup: CDR1 MGHRA, CDR2 YSYEKL. This CDR3 reads CASSQGGSADTQYF. Here the CDR3 DNA reads TGCGCCAGCAGCCAAGGGGGGTCAGCGGATACGCAGTATTTT.

The sample holds many counts of this clonotype. The genes are TRBV7-9 and TRBJ2-7; 14 positions match TRBD2. This CDR3 has 16 amino acids. V dropped 5 bases and J dropped 6; count of bases not matched to a gene: 9. Germline assignment: CDR1 SEHNR and CDR2 FQNEAQ (reference sequence). The CDR3 coding sequence is TGTGCCAGCAGCCCTCCGGGACTAGCGGGAGTAGGCGAGCAGTACTTC. Protein sequence: CASSPPGLAGVGEQYF. Full variable domain (rest looked up from reference TRBV7-9 and TRBJ2-7): DTGVSQNPRHKITKRGQNVTFRCDPISEHNRLYWYRQTLGQGPEFLTYFQNEAQLEKSRLLSDRFSAERPKGSFSTLEIQRTEQGDSAMYLCASSPPGLAGVGEQYFGPGTRLTVT.

This clonotype was counted ten times or more. The chain joins TRBV5-6 to TRBJ2-2; D is ambiguous. Germline CDR1 and CDR2: SGHDT and YYEEEE. V was trimmed by 5 bases and J by 6 bases, leaving 8 bases between them. The CDR3 length is 12 residues. The DNA of the CDR3 is TGTGCCAGCAGATTTGGTTCCGGGGAGCTGTTTTTT. This codes for CASRFGSGELFF.

The chain has TRBV30 and TRBJ1-4; D gene unclear. Between the trimmed V and J ends, which lost 0 bases and 14 bases, there was a span of 22 bases. CDR3 length: 15 amino acids. Per germline, CDR1 GTSNPN and CDR2 SVGIG (reference sequence). CDR3 sequence: CAWSVQGNFNEVLFF. The CDR3 DNA reads TGTGCCTGGAGTGTACAAGGGAATTTTAATGAAGTTCTGTTTTTT.